Sequencing of this T cell receptor (beta chain) was carried out in a study of shared clonotypes between healthy human individuals. Study summary: Plates per donor: three CD4 naive, three CD4 memory, two CD8 naive, one CD8 memory.

Genomic DNA per cell subset filled all wells of several immunoSEQ plates. Libraries were prepared by immunoSEQ multiplex PCR; TCRdb keeps only in-frame clonotypes and omits some of them. Of over a million clones listed, approximately 80% are singletons. The CDR3 runs to 15 residues. Trimming at V came to 5 bases and at J to 3 bases, leaving 8 bases not matched to a gene. CDR1 and CDR2 from the germline V gene are SGHTA and FQGTGA. Broader study findings: When compared with the clonotypes that were shared by all four sorted-subset donors, the non-shared clonotypes turned out to have lower generation probabilities. Memory subsets generally showed smaller estimated richness than naive subsets did.

On this clone: Its antigen is as yet unknown.

The sequenced sample was memory CD4+ T cells from PBMCs. Specified subset: CD45RA-negative fraction. The chain links TRBV7-3 to TRBJ2-3; 7 bases align to TRBD1. The sequence came from a man younger than 35 in good health. Some clones in this sample may be carry-over from other donors' samples. CDR3 sequence (DNA): TGTGCCAGCAGCCATGGGACAGCCTTAACAGATACGCAGTATTTT. Protein product: CASSHGTALTDTQYF.